This T cell receptor beta chain was sequenced during a study of T cell responses to AZD1222 COVID-19 vaccine. Study-level points and caveats: In a largely white British group with more females than males, clonal diversity was possibly underestimated. Repertoire collection took place solely once the T cell response had peaked. Of the AZD1222 recipients, only five to seven were seropositive at baseline.

Trimming left V 4 bases short and J 3 bases short, with 13 bases between. The CDR3 length is 14 residues. Looked up from germline, CDR1 is MNHEY and CDR2 is SVGAGI. Data came from immunoSEQ multiplex PCR; TCRdb stores just in-frame clones and leaves some out. Of around 85,000 clones in the sample, 70% to 90% were seen once. Remarks on this clone: What it recognizes is unknown.

The source material was peripheral blood, sampled on day 0 of AZD1222 vaccination. The V and J genes are TRBV6-5 and TRBJ2-7; possibly TRBD1 for D (6 bases). This clonotype originated in an adult in good health. The CDR3 loop reads CASSLGQLNYEQYF. In DNA, the CDR3 is TGTGCCAGCAGTTTGGGACAACTAAACTACGAGCAGTACTTC.